One sample yielded the 15 T cell receptor beta chains listed below, sequenced in a study of T-cell reconstitution after alpha-beta-depleted transplantation in children. Unique molecular identifiers tagged the TCRbeta library. TCRdb itself ran the PCR reads through MiXCR, one entry per CDR3 protein. The repertoire has 45,000 to 60,000 distinct CDR3 sequences, roughly half of them found once; the top ten carry under 40%. The source material was peripheral blood, sampled before TCRalphabeta/CD19-depleted stem cell transplant. The receptors stem from a boy younger than two with SCID, due to receive a stem cell transplant.

A single count supports this clonotype. The chain is built from TRBV12-3 or TRBV12-4 and TRBJ1-2, with D possibly matching TRBD1 (5 bases). V lost 5 bases and J lost 8, with 21 bases in between. The CDR3 totals 15 residues. CDR3: CASSPSAPGRKGYTF. For the CDR3, the DNA is TGTGCCAGCAGTCCCTCGGCCCCGGGGCGGAAAGGCTACACCTTC.

The chain couples TRBV21-1 to TRBJ2-1; the table assigns TRBD1, which was not confirmed against the DNA. TRBV21-1 is a recognized pseudogene. The CDR3 is 13 residues long. The DNA for the CDR3 is TGTGCCAGCACCCTACAGGGGATGGGTGAGCAGTTCTTC. Translating gives CASTLQGMGEQFF.

J is TRBJ1-1 and V is TRBV20-1; 8 bases map to TRBD1. The CDR3 has 16 residues. V shed 6 bases and J 4 bases; nucleotides not matched to a gene: 16. CDR1 and CDR2 from the germline V gene are DFQATT and SNEGSKA (reference sequence). The CDR3 loop is CSAPSNRGLVSTEAFF. Here the CDR3 DNA reads TGCAGTGCCCCTTCTAACAGGGGGTTGGTGAGCACTGAAGCTTTCTTT.

This rearrangement joins TRBV11-1 to TRBJ1-3; D gene unclear. Germline V gives CDR1 SGHAT, CDR2 FQDESV (reference sequence). The CDR3 consists of 19 residues. The ends were cut back, 1 base at V and 0 bases at J, with 19 bases in the middle. CDR3 protein: CASSLGPELSGYSGNTIYF. The CDR3 region has the DNA TGTGCCAGCAGCTTAGGACCCGAACTCTCAGGATACTCTGGAAACACCATATATTTT. Drawing the rest from reference TRBV11-1 and TRBJ1-3, the complete variable domain is EAEVAQSPRYKITEKSQAVAFWCDPISGHATLYWYRQILGQGPELLVQFQDESVVDDSQLPKDRFSAERLKGVDSTLKIQPAELGDSAMYLCASSLGPELSGYSGNTIYFGEGSWLTVV.

The chain uses TRBV5-1 and TRBJ2-3, with a possible D match to TRBD1 (6 bases). Germline V gene lookup returns CDR1 SGHRS and CDR2 YFSETQ. The germline V and J ends were trimmed by 7 bases and 1 base, with 13 bases remaining between them. This CDR3 comprises 14 residues. Here the CDR3 DNA reads TGCGCCAGCCAGACAGGAACTCGCACAGATACGCAGTATTTT. Residues: CASQTGTRTDTQYF.

J is TRBJ1-1 and V is TRBV7-9, with D perhaps TRBD1 (6 bases). Trimming pared 3 bases from V and 4 bases from J, leaving 18 bases between. CDR1 and CDR2 from the germline V gene are SEHNR and FQNEAQ (reference sequence). The CDR3 contains 16 residues. The CDR3 coding sequence is TGTGCCAGCAGCTTCCCCTGGGGGCGTGGGGGCACTGAAGCTTTCTTT. This gives the protein CASSFPWGRGGTEAFF.

This clonotype has a count of ten or more. The chain combines TRBV28 with TRBJ2-7; 13 bases fit TRBD2. CDR3 length equals 16 residues. Per the germline V gene, CDR1 is MDHEN and CDR2 is SYDVKM. The V and J ends lost 6 bases and 3 bases, in that order; junction bases with no gene match: 8. The CDR3 is CASSEMRTSGSYEQYF. For the CDR3, the DNA is TGTGCCAGCAGCGAAATGCGGACTAGCGGGAGCTACGAGCAGTACTTC. Full variable domain (rest looked up from reference TRBV28 and TRBJ2-7): DVKVTQSSRYLVKRTGEKVFLECVQDMDHENMFWYRQDPGLGLRLIYFSYDVKMKEKGDIPEGYSVSREKKERFSLILESASTNQTSMYLCASSEMRTSGSYEQYFGPGTRLTVT.

In its sample, this clonotype was seen a few times. The chain recombines TRBV7-2 with TRBJ2-7, with D tentatively TRBD2 (5 bases). This CDR3 comprises 12 residues. The V and J ends lost 2 bases and 6 bases respectively, with 8 bases between them. Germline V gene sequence: CDR1 SGHTA, CDR2 FQGNSA. For the CDR3, the DNA is TGTGCCAGCAGCTTACTCGGGGTCGAGCAGTACTTC. Translating it yields CASSLLGVEQYF. The variable domain in full, completed from reference TRBV7-2 and TRBJ2-7, reads GAGVSQSPSNKVTEKGKDVELRCDPISGHTALYWYRQSLGQGLEFLIYFQGNSAPDKSGLPSDRFSAERTGGSVSTLTIQRTQQEDSAVYLCASSLLGVEQYFGPGTRLTVT.

The V call is TRBV4-1, the J call TRBJ1-2; D might be TRBD1 (6 bases). V lost 0 bases and J 8 bases, leaving 13 bases between the germline ends. The CDR3 has 14 residues. Looked up from germline, CDR1 is MGHRA and CDR2 is YSYEKL. The CDR3 reads CASSQDLGGYGYTF. CDR3 in DNA: TGCGCCAGCAGCCAAGATCTGGGGGGCTACGGCTACACCTTC.

This clonotype was seen only a few times. The genes are TRBV28 and TRBJ1-2, with a tentative D call TRBD1 (6 bases). The ends were cut back, 5 bases at V and 0 bases at J, with 10 bases in the middle. CDR1 and CDR2 from the germline V gene are MDHEN and SYDVKM. The CDR3 is 14 residues long. CDR3 coding DNA: TGTGCCAGCAGTCAGGGGACGGCTAACTATGGCTACACCTTC. This gives the protein CASSQGTANYGYTF.

This clonotype was recorded a few times. The V call is TRBV5-1, the J call TRBJ2-2; possible D gene TRBD1, 6 bases. The CDR3 is 18 amino acids. Germline CDR1 is SGHRS and CDR2 is YFSETQ. V was trimmed by 0 bases and J by 5 bases, leaving 20 bases between them. The CDR3 region has the DNA TGCGCCAGCAGCTTGGGCCCCCGGACAGTGGGCAGTACCGGGGAGCTGTTTTTT. Amino acids: CASSLGPRTVGSTGELFF.

There are a few counts of this clonotype. The chain combines TRBV20-1 with TRBJ2-3, with 9 positions matching TRBD2. The V gene's germline CDR1 is DFQATT and CDR2 SNEGSKA (reference sequence). The V gene end was trimmed by 2 bases and the J gene end by 0 bases; junction bases not matched to a gene: 3. This CDR3 has 15 amino acids. The CDR3 DNA is TGCAGTGCTAGATGGGCGGGGGGGAGCACAGATACGCAGTATTTT. Its protein is CSARWAGGSTDTQYF.

This chain joins TRBV6-4 and TRBJ2-3; D perhaps matches TRBD2 (6 bases). Germline V gives CDR1 MRHNA, CDR2 SNTAGT. This CDR3 comprises 14 residues. V was trimmed by 4 bases and J by 1 base, leaving 9 bases between them. The CDR3: CASSAGVGTDTQYF. The CDR3 region has the DNA TGTGCCAGCAGTGCGGGGGTGGGCACAGATACGCAGTATTTT.

This chain links TRBV20-1 with TRBJ2-1; 8 bases are a match to TRBD2. Germline trimming cut 3 bases from V and 8 bases from J; bases unmatched to any gene: 9. CDR1 is DFQATT and CDR2 is SNEGSKA in the germline V gene (reference sequence). The CDR3 runs to 14 residues. The CDR3 spells CSASPGGAGDEQFF. In DNA, the CDR3 is TGCAGTGCTAGCCCCGGGGGGGCCGGGGATGAGCAGTTCTTC.

In its sample, this clonotype was seen a few times. This sequence joins TRBV7-8 and TRBJ2-1; 10 bases agree with TRBD2. The CDR3 is made up of 14 amino acids. With V trimmed by 5 bases and J by 4 bases, 2 bases remained unmatched. The germline V gene has CDR1 SGHVS and CDR2 FQNEAQ. The chain's CDR3 is CASSRTSGYNEQFF. CDR3 DNA: TGTGCCAGCAGCCGGACTAGCGGTTACAATGAGCAGTTCTTC.